This T cell receptor beta chain emerged from a study of tumor T cells in aggressive B-cell lymphoma. There are 13 residues in the CDR3. The J segment lost 10 bases and the V segment lost 6 bases, leaving 8 bases of the junction unmatched. CDR1 is SGHTA and CDR2 is FQGNSA in the germline V gene. Produced via immunoSEQ multiplex PCR; TCRdb's table is partial and in-frame only. The sample holds just over 1,500 clones, roughly 93% seen once. This clone was counted once. This TCR derives from an adult with diffuse large B cell lymphoma. This chain uses TRBV7-2 with TRBJ2-1, with TRBD2 matching over 8 bases. Sequenced material: tumor tissue. Here the CDR3 DNA reads TGTGCCAGCAGTTTACCAGCGGGGGAGGAGCAGTTCTTC. Amino acid sequence: CASSLPAGEEQFF.